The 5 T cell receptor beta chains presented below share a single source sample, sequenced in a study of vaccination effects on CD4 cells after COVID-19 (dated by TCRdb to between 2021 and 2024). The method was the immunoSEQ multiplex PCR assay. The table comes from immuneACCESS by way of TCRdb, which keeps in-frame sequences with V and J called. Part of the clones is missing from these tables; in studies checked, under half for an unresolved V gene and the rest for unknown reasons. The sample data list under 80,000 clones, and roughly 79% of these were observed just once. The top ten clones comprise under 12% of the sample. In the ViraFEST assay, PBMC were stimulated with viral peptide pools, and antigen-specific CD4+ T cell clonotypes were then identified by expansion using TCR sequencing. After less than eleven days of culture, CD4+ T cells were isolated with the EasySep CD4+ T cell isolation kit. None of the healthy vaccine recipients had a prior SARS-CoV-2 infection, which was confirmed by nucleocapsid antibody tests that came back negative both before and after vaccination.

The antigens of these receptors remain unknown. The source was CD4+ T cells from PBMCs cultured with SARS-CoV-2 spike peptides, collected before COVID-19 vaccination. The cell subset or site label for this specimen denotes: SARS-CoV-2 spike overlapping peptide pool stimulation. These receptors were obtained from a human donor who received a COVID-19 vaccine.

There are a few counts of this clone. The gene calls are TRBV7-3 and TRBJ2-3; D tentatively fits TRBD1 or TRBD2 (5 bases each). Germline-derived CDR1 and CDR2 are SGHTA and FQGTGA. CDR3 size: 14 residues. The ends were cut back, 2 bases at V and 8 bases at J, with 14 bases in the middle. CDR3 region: CASSLDRGPATQYF. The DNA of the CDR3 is TGTGCCAGCAGCTTAGATCGGGGCCCGGCTACGCAGTATTTT.

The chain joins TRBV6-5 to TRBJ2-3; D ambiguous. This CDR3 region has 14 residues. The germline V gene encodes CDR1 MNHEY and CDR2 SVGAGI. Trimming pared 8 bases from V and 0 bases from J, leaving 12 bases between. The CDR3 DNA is TGTGCCAGCTCACGGCGGATAAGCACAGATACGCAGTATTTT. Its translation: CASSRRISTDTQYF.

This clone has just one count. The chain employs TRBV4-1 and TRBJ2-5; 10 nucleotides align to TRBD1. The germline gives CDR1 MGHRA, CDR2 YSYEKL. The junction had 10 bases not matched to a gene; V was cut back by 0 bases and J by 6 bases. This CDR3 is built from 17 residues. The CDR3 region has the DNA TGCGCCAGCAGCCAAGAAACTCCGGGACAGGGGTTTAAGACCCAGTACTTC. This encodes CASSQETPGQGFKTQYF.

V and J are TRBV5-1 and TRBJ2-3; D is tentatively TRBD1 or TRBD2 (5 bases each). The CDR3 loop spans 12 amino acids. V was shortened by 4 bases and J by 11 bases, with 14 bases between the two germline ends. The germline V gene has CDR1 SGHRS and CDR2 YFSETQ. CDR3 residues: CASSVPGTGQYF. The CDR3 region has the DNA TGCGCCAGCAGCGTACCCGGGACGGGGCAGTATTTT.

As DNA, the CDR3 is TGTGCCAGCAGATCCCCCGGGACCAATAATTCACCCCTCCACTTT. Translating gives CASRSPGTNNSPLHF. The V gene is TRBV6-5, the J gene TRBJ1-6; possible D gene TRBD1, 5 bases. Trimming pared 6 bases from V and 5 bases from J, leaving 14 bases between. CDR3 size: 15 residues. The V gene's germline CDR1 is MNHEY and CDR2 SVGAGI.